This T cell receptor (beta chain) is from a study of regulatory T cells in long-lasting Graves disease. Study context: Antithyroid drugs had been given to newly diagnosed Graves' patients for under 3 months. Study findings and constraints: Persistent patients shared more public clonotypes (around 2,500) than newly diagnosed patients (under 1,000).

CDR3 length: 17 residues. Per germline, CDR1 SGHVS and CDR2 FQNEAQ. The V gene end was trimmed by 4 bases and the J gene end by 5 bases; junction bases not matched to a gene: 12. This clonotype was seen only once. Antigen unknown. TCR beta libraries were built with iRepertoire HTBI primers and Arm-PCR of CDR3 regions. TCRdb re-analysed the multiplex PCR reads in MiXCR, keeping a single row per CDR3 protein. The data show about 470,000 distinct CDR3 sequences, 16% seen once. The time point is: newly diagnosed GD, antithyroid drugs for less than 3 months. The authors made the TCR library using RNA they extracted from PBMCs. The same specimen was also included in a second study, on T cells in Graves' hyperthyroidism and ophthalmopathy. From that paper: Most clonotypes expanded in the thyroid (above 0.001) were also present in blood.

The starting material was peripheral blood mononuclear cells (PBMCs), obtained at new diagnosis, from a patient treated with antithyroid drugs. The TCR originated in a man aged 40-50 years with Graves disease. The rearrangement uses TRBV7-8 and TRBJ2-5; 11 bases agree with TRBD1. In DNA, the CDR3 is TGTGCCAGCAGCTCAGGTGTTGGGACAGGGGGGACGGAGACCCAGTACTTC. Protein: CASSSGVGTGGTETQYF.